The next 14 T cell receptor beta chains were all read from a single sample in a study of blood T cells in healthy people across ages. The authors ran a second PCR of roughly 6 to 12 cycles using a sample-barcoded 5' primer and a J-beta primer mix. TCRdb reprocessed the 5' RACE reads via MiXCR and lists one record per CDR3 protein. Of over a million distinct CDR3 sequences in the sample, 40% to 55% were seen once. The specimen was blood. All receptors derive from a woman in her sixties in good health.

The J gene is TRBJ2-1, the V gene TRBV12-5, with 9 nucleotides matching TRBD1. The V and J ends lost 7 bases and 4 bases, in that order; junction bases with no gene match: 11. The CDR3 runs 16 residues. Germline V gives CDR1 LGHNT, CDR2 FRNRAP. The CDR3 sequence: CASALTGTGSYNEQFF. CDR3 DNA sequence: TGTGCTAGTGCCTTGACCGGGACAGGGAGTTACAATGAGCAGTTCTTC.

The V call is TRBV9, the J call TRBJ2-4; 8 positions match TRBD1. The J call may be wrong; the DNA end is better matched by TRBJ2-7. Germline lookup yields CDR1 SGDLS and CDR2 YYNGEE. The CDR3 extends over 13 amino acids. The CDR3 DNA follows: TGTGCCAGCAGCGCAGGGGGCCACTACGAGCAGTACTTC. This translates into CASSAGGHYEQYF.

This clonotype was counted between two and nine times. This chain joins TRBV28 and TRBJ2-7; D possibly corresponds to TRBD1 (6 bases). The CDR3 is 14 amino acids. V was cut by 3 bases and J by 0 bases, with 9 bases left in between. Looked up from germline, CDR1 is MDHEN and CDR2 is SYDVKM. CDR3 nucleotides: TGTGCCAGCAGTTTCACAGGGAGCTCCTACGAGCAGTACTTC. As protein: CASSFTGSSYEQYF.

This clonotype turned up a few times. This chain links TRBV10-3 with TRBJ1-2; unclear D gene. In germline, CDR1 is ENHRY, CDR2 SYGVKD. The CDR3 totals 14 residues. V was shortened by 4 bases and J by 2 bases, with 11 bases between the two germline ends. CDR3 bases: TGTGCCATCAGTGGGGTGGTTTCCAACTATGGCTACACCTTC. Translation gives CAISGVVSNYGYTF.

This clonotype was detected a few times. The genes are TRBV20-1 and TRBJ2-5; no reliable D call. V was cut by 5 bases and J by 4 bases, with 14 bases left in between. Looked up from germline, CDR1 is DFQATT and CDR2 is SNEGSKA (reference sequence). The CDR3 runs to 13 residues. The DNA for the CDR3 is TGCAGTGCTCTCGGCCCCCACGGAGAGACCCAGTACTTC. Translated, it gives CSALGPHGETQYF.

The genes are TRBV4-1 and TRBJ2-1; 7 bases align to TRBD1. The germline CDR1 and CDR2 sequences are MGHRA and YSYEKL. CDR3 length: 18 residues. V lost 3 bases to trimming and J lost 4 bases; unmatched junction nucleotides: 15. The CDR3 here is CASSQTDRNDFTYNEQFF. Written as DNA, the CDR3 is TGCGCCAGCAGCCAGACGGACAGGAACGATTTTACTTACAATGAGCAGTTCTTC.

The chain links TRBV29-1 to TRBJ1-5; 7 bases are shared with TRBD1. Germline values: CDR1 SQVTM, CDR2 ANQGSEA. This CDR3 is 13 amino acids long. V lost 4 bases to trimming and J lost 5 bases; unmatched junction nucleotides: 5. The CDR3 here is CSVGTGVDQPQHF. CDR3 DNA sequence: TGCAGCGTTGGCACAGGGGTGGATCAGCCCCAGCATTTT.

The chain combines TRBV20-1 with TRBJ2-1; no clear D. The V and J ends lost 3 bases and 3 bases respectively, with 9 bases between them. This CDR3 has 13 residues. Germline V gives CDR1 DFQATT, CDR2 SNEGSKA (reference sequence). The CDR3 region is CSASGTSYNEQFF. Written as DNA, the CDR3 is TGCAGTGCTAGCGGAACAAGCTACAATGAGCAGTTCTTC.

The rearrangement uses TRBV7-3 and TRBJ2-1; perhaps TRBD1 as D (6 bases). The V and J ends lost 4 bases and 3 bases respectively, with 16 bases between them. Germline CDR1 is SGHTA and CDR2 is FQGTGA. The CDR3 runs to 16 residues. CDR3 nucleotide sequence: TGTGCCAGCAGCTCGCAGGGGTCCACCGACTACAATGAGCAGTTCTTC. Its translation is CASSSQGSTDYNEQFF.

The rearrangement uses TRBV20-1 and TRBJ1-1; 8 positions match TRBD1. Germline CDR1 reads DFQATT; CDR2 reads SNEGSKA (reference sequence). This CDR3 comprises 15 residues. V gave up 4 bases and J gave up 8 bases; unmatched junction bases: 15. The DNA for the CDR3 is TGCAGTGCTATACTCCTTGGGGGGACAGGTGAGGAAGCTTTCTTT. It yields the protein CSAILLGGTGEEAFF.

The chain links TRBV5-1 to TRBJ2-6, with 10 positions matching TRBD2. Germline CDR1 and CDR2: SGHRS and YFSETQ. This CDR3 has 18 amino acids. J gave up 0 bases and V 4 bases, and 7 bases lay outside the gene matches. The CDR3 reads CASSKGLAASSGANVLTF. CDR3 DNA: TGCGCCAGCAGCAAAGGACTAGCGGCTAGCTCTGGGGCCAACGTCCTGACTTTC.

V and J are TRBV6-4 and TRBJ2-1; a weak D match, TRBD2 (6 bases). Germline assignment: CDR1 MRHNA and CDR2 SNTAGT. Trimming removed 2 bases from V and 12 bases from J, with 14 bases in between. The length of the CDR3 is 13 residues. DNA for the CDR3: TGTGCCAGCAGTGACACCGCGGGATTTGGGCAGTTCTTC. It codes for CASSDTAGFGQFF.

The CDR3 nucleotides are TGCGCCAGCAGCTTGGTTGGCTCTTTTCAAGAGACCCAGTACTTC. Translating gives CASSLVGSFQETQYF. The chain is built from TRBV5-1 and TRBJ2-5; D uncertain. CDR1 is SGHRS, CDR2 YFSETQ, per germline. The length of the CDR3 is 15 residues. V was clipped by 0 bases and J by 2 bases, with 11 bases between them.

The chain employs TRBV21-1 and TRBJ2-3; the D call in the table, TRBD2, was not verified against the DNA. TRBV21-1 is shown as a pseudogene. This CDR3 comprises 15 residues. Here the CDR3 DNA reads TGTGCCAGCAGCAAAGACGAGGGACTAGCAGATACGCAGTATTTT. Translated, it gives CASSKDEGLADTQYF.